These 21 T cell receptor beta chains originate from one sample sequenced in a study of cytomegalovirus exposure and HLA in healthy donors. PCR involved 60 Vbeta and 13 Jbeta primers. Clones were sequenced by immunoSEQ multiplex PCR, and TCRdb holds only the in-frame ones, with some missing. The sample holds over 100,000 clones, around four fifths seen once. Input material: PBMCs. These receptors came from a man younger than 40 in good health and CMV-seronegative.

The J gene is TRBJ2-2, the V gene TRBV13, with TRBD2 matching 11 bases. With 5 bases clipped from V and 5 bases from J, the junction kept 10 bases outside the gene matches. Germline V gene data show CDR1 as PRHDT and CDR2 as FYEKMQ (reference sequence). This CDR3 has 17 amino acids. CDR3 protein: CASSILAGGPKTGELFF. CDR3 DNA: TGTGCCAGCAGCATTTTAGCGGGAGGGCCAAAGACCGGGGAGCTGTTTTTT.

The V call is TRBV6-1, the J call TRBJ1-5; D is possibly TRBD1 (5 bases). Germline V gene sequence: CDR1 MNHNS, CDR2 SASEGT. The CDR3 runs 16 residues. V was shortened by 2 bases and J by 9 bases, with 20 bases between the two germline ends. The chain's CDR3 is CASSEYGGSGVGPQHF. CDR3 DNA: TGTGCCAGCAGTGAATACGGGGGGAGCGGGGTAGGGCCCCAGCATTTT.

The chain carries TRBV29-1 and TRBJ2-3; the D gene is possibly TRBD2 (6 bases). Trimming stripped 5 bases from V and 6 bases from J, with 21 bases between. The CDR3 is made up of 15 amino acids. The germline CDR1 and CDR2 sequences are SQVTM and ANQGSEA. In DNA, the CDR3 is TGCAGCGTTACCCTCGCGACTAGAAAGGCGGATACGCAGTATTTT. Amino acid sequence: CSVTLATRKADTQYF.

This CDR3 is CASSRPQGANSPLHF. In DNA, the CDR3 is TGTGCCAGCAGCCGCCCACAGGGGGCAAATTCACCCCTCCACTTT. The gene calls are TRBV6-5 and TRBJ1-6; TRBD1 matches at 9 bases. Unmatched junction bases numbered 7, after V lost 6 bases and J lost 7 bases. Germline CDR1 is MNHEY and CDR2 is SVGAGI. This CDR3 region has 15 residues.

The chain uses TRBV6-5 and TRBJ1-6; D gene unclear. Trimming removed 7 bases at V and 4 bases at J, with 8 bases between. The germline V gene has CDR1 MNHEY and CDR2 SVGAGI. The CDR3 extends over 13 amino acids. Written as DNA, the CDR3 is TGTGCCAGCACTCCAGGTTATAATTCACCCCTCCACTTT. Protein product: CASTPGYNSPLHF.

This rearrangement joins TRBV5-1 to TRBJ1-6; D not resolved. Deletions cut 0 bases from V and 7 bases from J, with 14 bases between. Per germline, CDR1 SGHRS and CDR2 YFSETQ. This CDR3 has 16 amino acids. The chain's CDR3 is CASSLEFASANSPLHF. The CDR3 DNA reads TGCGCCAGCAGCTTGGAATTTGCGTCCGCGAATTCACCCCTCCACTTT.

The chain is built from TRBV11-2 and TRBJ2-2; D gene ambiguous. The V and J ends lost 4 bases and 6 bases respectively, with 6 bases between them. CDR3 length: 12 amino acids. Germline V gives CDR1 SGHAT, CDR2 FQNNGV. The CDR3 loop reads CASSWSAGELFF. CDR3 DNA: TGTGCCAGCAGCTGGTCGGCCGGGGAGCTGTTTTTT.

The V gene is TRBV27, the J gene TRBJ2-1; TRBD2 might be the D (6 bases). CDR3 size: 14 residues. V shed 7 bases and J shed 3 bases, with 13 bases lying between them. Germline V CDR1 and CDR2: MNHEY, SMNVEV (reference sequence). This CDR3 reads CASIGGSYYNEQFF. CDR3 nucleotides: TGTGCCAGCATTGGGGGGAGTTACTACAATGAGCAGTTCTTC.

Concerning this clone: This CDR3 is also generated by other DNA sequences in the sample. V gene TRBV7-6 combines with J gene TRBJ2-5, with D maybe TRBD1 (8 bases). Germline CDR1 SGHVS, CDR2 FNYEAQ. The CDR3 length is 13 residues. Trimming pared 4 bases from V and 5 bases from J, leaving 11 bases between. The CDR3 nucleotides are TGTGCCAGCAGCTACAGGGGGGGTGAGACCCAGTACTTC. Translation: CASSYRGGETQYF.

The chain couples TRBV5-1 to TRBJ2-7; 11 bases fit TRBD2. Germline CDR1 reads SGHRS; CDR2 reads YFSETQ. This CDR3 has 15 amino acids. Germline trimming cut 0 bases from V and 6 bases from J; bases unmatched to any gene: 5. CDR3 DNA: TGCGCCAGCAGCTTGGAAACTAGCGGGAGATCCGAGCAGTACTTC. Translated, it gives CASSLETSGRSEQYF. The variable domain in full, with the rest retrieved from reference TRBV5-1 and TRBJ2-7, is KAGVTQTPRYLIKTRGQQVTLSCSPISGHRSVSWYQQTPGQGLQFLFEYFSETQRNKGNFPGRFSGRQFSNSRSEMNVSTLELGDSALYLCASSLETSGRSEQYFGPGTRLTVT.

This clone was detected once. The rearrangement uses TRBV15 and TRBJ1-4, with D tentatively TRBD1 (6 bases). CDR3 length: 16 amino acids. Germline V gene data show CDR1 as LNHNV and CDR2 as YYDKDF (reference sequence). The V and J ends lost 5 bases and 7 bases respectively, with 20 bases between them. Here the CDR3 reads CATSRIPRGGSEKLFF. In DNA, the CDR3 is TGTGCCACCAGCCGGATACCCAGGGGAGGGAGTGAAAAACTGTTTTTT.

This clone was counted a single time. This chain joins TRBV7-8 and TRBJ2-5; D gene uncertain. The CDR3 has 18 amino acids. Germline assignment: CDR1 SGHVS and CDR2 FQNEAQ. V dropped 1 base and J dropped 0 bases, with 18 bases sitting between them. This CDR3 is CASSLVDSPNLYQETQYF. The CDR3 region has the DNA TGTGCCAGCAGCTTAGTTGACTCCCCAAACCTGTACCAAGAGACCCAGTACTTC.

This clone appeared a single time. The rearrangement joins TRBV2 to TRBJ2-7; 8 positions match TRBD1. The germline V gene encodes CDR1 SNHLY and CDR2 FYNNEI. V lost 1 base to trimming and J lost 0 bases; unmatched junction nucleotides: 5. CDR3 size: 16 residues. CDR3 sequence reads: CASSEGDRLNSYEQYF. CDR3 sequence (DNA): TGTGCCAGCAGTGAAGGGGACAGGCTTAACTCCTACGAGCAGTACTTC. The complete variable domain, with remaining parts taken from reference TRBV2 and TRBJ2-7, reads EPEVTQTPSHQVTQMGQEVILRCVPISNHLYFYWYRQILGQKVEFLVSFYNNEISEKSEIFDDQFSVERPDGSNFTLKIRSTKLEDSAMYFCASSEGDRLNSYEQYFGPGTRLTVT.

This rearrangement joins TRBV2 to TRBJ2-1; D might be TRBD2 (5 bases). Trimming took 6 bases from V and 12 from J, leaving 21 bases between them. Looked up from germline, CDR1 is SNHLY and CDR2 is FYNNEI. The CDR3 totals 14 residues. The CDR3 nucleotides read TGTGCCAGCAGCTCGACTACCCATCTTCGTAGGCAGTTCTTC. Residues: CASSSTTHLRRQFF.

This clone was seen only once. This chain connects TRBV2 to TRBJ1-2; no clear D gene. Looked up from germline, CDR1 is SNHLY and CDR2 is FYNNEI. V dropped 2 bases and J dropped 0 bases, with 10 bases sitting between them. The CDR3 extends over 15 amino acids. The CDR3 nucleotides are TGTGCCAGCAGTGAAACGGAGCTGGCTAACTATGGCTACACCTTC. Its protein product is CASSETELANYGYTF.

This chain links TRBV5-1 with TRBJ1-4; TRBD1 is a possible D gene (6 bases). CDR3 length equals 15 residues. The germline V gene encodes CDR1 SGHRS and CDR2 YFSETQ. Trimming took off 0 bases at V and 5 bases at J, with 11 bases between the two ends. CDR3 DNA: TGCGCCAGCAGCTTGGAGCAGGGGTTAAATGAAAAACTGTTTTTT. The encoded protein is CASSLEQGLNEKLFF.

The chain employs TRBV4-2 and TRBJ2-7; 7 nucleotides agree with TRBD1. V shed 5 bases, J shed 5 bases, and the junction held 9 bases outside the gene matches. Germline-derived CDR1 and CDR2 are LGHNA and YNFKEQ. The CDR3 is 14 amino acids. The CDR3 sequence is CASSSRQGRDEQYF. CDR3 coding DNA: TGTGCCAGCAGCTCCCGACAGGGAAGGGACGAGCAGTACTTC.

On this clone: The same CDR3 also results from other DNA sequences found in this sample. V is TRBV15 and J is TRBJ2-7; D ambiguous. In germline, CDR1 is LNHNV, CDR2 YYDKDF (reference sequence). V was trimmed by 1 base and J by 2 bases, leaving 6 bases between them. The CDR3 is 13 amino acids. For the CDR3, the DNA is TGTGCCACCAGCAGAGTAGGAGCCTACGAGCAGTACTTC. Translation: CATSRVGAYEQYF.

This clone appeared a single time. The chain joins TRBV7-2 to TRBJ2-7, with 7 positions matching TRBD1. J was trimmed by 0 bases and V by 5 bases; bases with no gene match: 4. The CDR3 covers 14 residues. Germline loops: CDR1 SGHTA, CDR2 FQGNSA. CDR3: CASSLWTGSYEQYF. The CDR3 nucleotides read TGTGCCAGCAGCCTGTGGACAGGCTCCTACGAGCAGTACTTC.

The chain couples TRBV27 to TRBJ2-3, with 7 bases that match TRBD2. The J segment lost 4 bases and the V segment lost 2 bases, leaving 6 bases of the junction unmatched. The CDR3 has 15 amino acids. Germline V CDR1 and CDR2: MNHEY, SMNVEV (reference sequence). The CDR3 sequence: CASSLRGGGADTQYF. The CDR3 DNA sequence: TGTGCCAGCAGTTTACGCGGGGGTGGCGCAGATACGCAGTATTTT.

The chain couples TRBV7-9 to TRBJ1-1, with D hard to call. There are 15 residues in the CDR3. V was shortened by 5 bases and J by 3 bases, with 16 bases between the two germline ends. The germline gives CDR1 SEHNR, CDR2 FQNEAQ (reference sequence). The CDR3 region is CASSRPQAGDTEAFF. The DNA for the CDR3 is TGTGCCAGCAGCCGACCCCAGGCCGGGGACACTGAAGCTTTCTTT.